These T cell receptor beta chains were read from a single sample in a study of blood T cells in healthy people across ages. Each CDR3 protein gets one entry after TCRdb re-called the 5' RACE reads with MiXCR. The data contain 1.8 million or so distinct CDR3 sequences, about two fifths of them seen just once; the ten biggest clones take up about 23%. The sequencing sample was made of blood. These receptors all come from a human donor in good health. Each CDR3 is given with its conserved first and last residue. Fields, in order: V gene, D gene, J gene, clone size, CDR3 DNA, CDR3 protein. The D gene is left open where the match is weak. Clone size is shown for a subset of rows, as once, few, many or a class of expanded clone.

TRBV30	TRBD1	TRBJ1-1	once	TGTGCCTGGAGTGTCTCCAGGGGGGACACTGAAGCTTTCTTT	CAWSVSRGDTEAFF
TRBV7-2	NA	TRBJ1-1	few	TGTGCCAGCACCCTTAGTAACATGAACACTGAAGCTTTCTTT	CASTLSNMNTEAFF
TRBV6-2/TRBV6-3	NA	TRBJ1-1	NA	TGTGCCAGCAGTTGGCCCCATGGCGGGGGCGTAACGGCTTTCTTT	CASSWPHGGGVTAFF
TRBV25-1	NA	TRBJ1-2	NA	TGTGCCAGCAGTCGCGGCAGGCCATATACGAACTATGGCTACACCTTC	CASSRGRPYTNYGYTF
TRBV12-3/TRBV12-4	NA	TRBJ2-3	few	TGTGCCAGCAGTTTAGTGAACGTAGATACGCAGTATTTT	CASSLVNVDTQYF
TRBV19	NA	TRBJ1-5	NA	TGTGCCAGTAGTACCCCGGGACACCCCCAGCATTTT	CASSTPGHPQHF
TRBV19	TRBD2	TRBJ2-1	few	TGTGCCAGTAGTATAGCTAGCGGAGCCTACAATGAGCAGTTCTTC	CASSIASGAYNEQFF
TRBV7-2	NA	TRBJ2-2	NA	TGTGCCAGCAGCCCTCGACCCCGGAGCACCGGGGAGCTGTTTTTT	CASSPRPRSTGELFF
TRBV20-1	NA	TRBJ1-2	NA	TGCAGTGCTAGCGTCAGTAACTATGGCTACACCTTC	CSASVSNYGYTF
TRBV10-3	TRBD2	TRBJ2-1	NA	TGTGCCATCAGTGAGTCCTGGGTGGGACTAGCGGGTAAAAATGAGCAGTTCTTC	CAISESWVGLAGKNEQFF
TRBV5-1	NA	TRBJ2-4	NA	TGCGCCAGCAGCTTGAAAGGGACCCAGGACATTCAGTACTTC	CASSLKGTQDIQYF
TRBV12-3/TRBV12-4	NA	TRBJ2-3	once	TGTGCCAGCAGTTTAGGTGGAAGAGTATCTACAGATACGCAGTATTTT	CASSLGGRVSTDTQYF
TRBV4-1	NA	TRBJ1-6	NA	TGCGCCAGCAGCCAAGATCCAATACAGGGAGGATCACCCCTCCACTTT	CASSQDPIQGGSPLHF
TRBV6-2/TRBV6-3	NA	TRBJ2-1	NA	TGTGCCAGCACTCCACGGGGGTCCCCCTACAATGAGCAGTTCTTC	CASTPRGSPYNEQFF
TRBV5-1	TRBD2	TRBJ2-1	NA	TGCGCCAGCAGCTTGTTGCCTCTAGCGGGGAGCGTAAACAATGAGCAGTTCTTC	CASSLLPLAGSVNNEQFF
TRBV29-1	TRBD1	TRBJ1-4	NA	TGCAGCGTTTTTACAGGGGGAACTAATGAAAAACTGTTTTTT	CSVFTGGTNEKLFF
TRBV12-5	NA	TRBJ2-5	NA	TGTGCTAGTGGTTTGGTACTGGACGGGATTAGGGCAGGGCAAGAGACCCAGTACTTC	CASGLVLDGIRAGQETQYF
TRBV12-3/TRBV12-4	NA	TRBJ1-1	few	TGTGCCAGCAGTTTAACGGGGCGCGGGGGGTCTTTCTTT	CASSLTGRGGSFF
TRBV27	NA	TRBJ1-6	NA	TGTGCCAGCAGGCTGGGCTCCTATAATTCACCCCTCCACTTT	CASRLGSYNSPLHF
TRBV20-1	NA	TRBJ1-1	NA	TGCAGTGCTAGACCCAACATGAACACTGAAGCTTTCTTT	CSARPNMNTEAFF
TRBV7-2	NA	TRBJ1-6	NA	TGTGCCAGCAGCCCTAGCAGGCGGGATTCACCCCTCCACTTT	CASSPSRRDSPLHF
TRBV4-3	TRBD1	TRBJ1-4	NA	TGCGCCAGCAGCCGAACCGGGACAGGGAATGAAAAGCTGTTTTTT	CASSRTGTGNEKLFF
TRBV20-1	NA	TRBJ1-5	few	TGCAGTGCTAGCGGTCAGCTCAATCAGCCCCAGCATTTT	CSASGQLNQPQHF
TRBV7-9	NA	TRBJ2-7	many	TGTGCCAGCTGTCCCCCGGGCTTACCTGTCGGCGAGCAGTACTTC	CASCPPGLPVGEQYF
TRBV4-1	NA	TRBJ1-1	NA	TGCGCCAGCAGCCAAGGCCCGCAGAACACTGAAGCTTTCTTT	CASSQGPQNTEAFF
TRBV6-5	TRBD2	TRBJ2-4	NA	TGTGCCAGCAGAAATTCCGGGGGGGCCATCAATGAGCAGTACTTC	CASRNSGGAINEQYF
TRBV28	NA	TRBJ2-7	NA	TGTGCCAGCAGCACAACCTTGGTACAGGGTCCCTCCTACGAGCAGTACTTC	CASSTTLVQGPSYEQYF
TRBV29-1	NA	TRBJ2-1	many	TGCAGCGTTGAAGATCAAGCGGGACAGGCTTCCAATGAGCAGTTCTTC	CSVEDQAGQASNEQFF
TRBV15	NA	TRBJ1-2	NA	TGTGCCACCAGCAGAGGCGAGGGGGAGAACACCTTC	CATSRGEGENTF
TRBV2	NA	TRBJ2-1	few	TGTGCCAACCAGGGAGAAGCGGATGAGCAGTTCTTC	CANQGEADEQFF
TRBV29-1	NA	TRBJ2-7	NA	TGCAGCGTTGTCCTCCAAGTGCCCAAGCAGTACTTC	CSVVLQVPKQYF
TRBV12-3/TRBV12-4	TRBD1	TRBJ2-7	NA	TGTGCCAGCAGTCTGATGAAGACAGGGACCAGCTCCTACGAGCAGTACTTC	CASSLMKTGTSSYEQYF
TRBV3-1	TRBD1	TRBJ2-1	NA	TGTGCCAGCAGCCAAGAGGGGTGGGCACTCGGGACAGGGCGTTACAATGAGCAGTTCTTC	CASSQEGWALGTGRYNEQFF
TRBV27	NA	TRBJ2-3	few	TGTGCCAGCAGTTTAGGATCAGCCGCAGATACGCAGTATTTT	CASSLGSAADTQYF
TRBV12-3/TRBV12-4	NA	TRBJ2-1	few	TGTGCCAGCAGCAGGTGGGAGAGCTCCTACAATGAGCAGTTCTTC	CASSRWESSYNEQFF
TRBV7-2	NA	TRBJ1-1	few	TGTGCCAGCATCCCCCACGTGAACACTGAAGCTTTCTTT	CASIPHVNTEAFF
TRBV12-3/TRBV12-4	TRBD2	TRBJ2-3	NA	TGTGCCAGCAGGGGGGGCCGGCGGGGGGGCACAGATACGCAGTATTTT	CASRGGRRGGTDTQYF
TRBV9	TRBD1	TRBJ2-1	NA	TGTGCCAGCAGCGTAGGGCACAGGGGGCTGGATGAGCAGTTCTTC	CASSVGHRGLDEQFF
TRBV5-1	NA	TRBJ2-1	many	TGCGCCAGCAGCTTGGCCCGCGGGACACTCAAGGACTATGAGCAGTTCTTC	CASSLARGTLKDYEQFF
TRBV24-1	NA	TRBJ1-2	NA	TGTGCCACCAGTGATTACACCCGGGACTATGGCTACACCTTC	CATSDYTRDYGYTF
TRBV7-8	NA	TRBJ1-5	NA	TGTGCCAGCAGCGTCGACAGTTTTAGCAATCAGCCCCAGCATTTT	CASSVDSFSNQPQHF
TRBV18	TRBD1	TRBJ2-7	NA	TGTGCCAGCTCACAACAGGGGGGTCATTCCTACGAGCAGTACTTC	CASSQQGGHSYEQYF